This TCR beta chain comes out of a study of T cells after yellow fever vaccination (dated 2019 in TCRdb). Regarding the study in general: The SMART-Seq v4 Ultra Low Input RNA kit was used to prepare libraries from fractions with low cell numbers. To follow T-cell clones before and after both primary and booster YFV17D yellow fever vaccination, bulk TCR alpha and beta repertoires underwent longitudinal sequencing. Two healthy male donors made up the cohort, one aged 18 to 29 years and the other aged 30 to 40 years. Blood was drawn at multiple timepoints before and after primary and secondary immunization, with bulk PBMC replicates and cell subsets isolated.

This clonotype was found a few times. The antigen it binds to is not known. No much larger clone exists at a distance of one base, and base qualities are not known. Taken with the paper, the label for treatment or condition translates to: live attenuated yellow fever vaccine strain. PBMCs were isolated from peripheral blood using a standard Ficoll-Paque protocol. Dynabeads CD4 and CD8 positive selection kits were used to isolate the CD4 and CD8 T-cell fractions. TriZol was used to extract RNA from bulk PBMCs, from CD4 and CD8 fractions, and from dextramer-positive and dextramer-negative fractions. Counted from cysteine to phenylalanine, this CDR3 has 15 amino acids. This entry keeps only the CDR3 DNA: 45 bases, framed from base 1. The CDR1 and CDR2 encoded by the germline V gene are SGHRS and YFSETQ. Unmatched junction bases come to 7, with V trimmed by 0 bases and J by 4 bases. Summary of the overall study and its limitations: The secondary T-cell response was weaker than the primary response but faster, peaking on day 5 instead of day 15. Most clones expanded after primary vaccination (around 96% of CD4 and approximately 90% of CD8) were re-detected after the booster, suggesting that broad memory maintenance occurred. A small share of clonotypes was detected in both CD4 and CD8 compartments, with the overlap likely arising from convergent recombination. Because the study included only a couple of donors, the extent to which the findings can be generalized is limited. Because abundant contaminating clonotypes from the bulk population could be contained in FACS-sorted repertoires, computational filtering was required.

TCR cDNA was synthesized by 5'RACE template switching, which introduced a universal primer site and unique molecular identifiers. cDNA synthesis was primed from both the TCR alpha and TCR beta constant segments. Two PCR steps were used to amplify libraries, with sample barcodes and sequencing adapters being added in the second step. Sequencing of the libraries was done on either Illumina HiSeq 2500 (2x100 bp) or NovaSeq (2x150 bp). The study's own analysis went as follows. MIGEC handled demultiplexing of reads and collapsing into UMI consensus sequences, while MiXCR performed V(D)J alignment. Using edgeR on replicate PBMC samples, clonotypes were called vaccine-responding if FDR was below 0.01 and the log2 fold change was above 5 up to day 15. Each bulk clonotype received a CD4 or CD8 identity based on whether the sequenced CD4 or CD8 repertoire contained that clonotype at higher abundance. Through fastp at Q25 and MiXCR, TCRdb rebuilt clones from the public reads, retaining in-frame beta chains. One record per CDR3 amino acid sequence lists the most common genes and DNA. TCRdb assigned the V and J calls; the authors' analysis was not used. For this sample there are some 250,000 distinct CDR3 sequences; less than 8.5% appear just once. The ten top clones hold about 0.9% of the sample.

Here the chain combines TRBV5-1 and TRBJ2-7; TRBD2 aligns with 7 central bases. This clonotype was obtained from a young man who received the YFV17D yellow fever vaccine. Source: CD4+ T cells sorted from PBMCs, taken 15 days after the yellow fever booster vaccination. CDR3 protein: CASSLDRGRGYEQYF. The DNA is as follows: TGCGCCAGCAGCTTGGATCGCGGGAGAGGGTACGAGCAGTACTTC.